This T cell receptor beta chain was captured by sequencing in a study of T cell responses to AZD1222 COVID-19 vaccine. Clones were read by immunoSEQ multiplex PCR, and TCRdb kept only the in-frame ones, dropping some. The repertoire holds around 79,000 clones, with around 90% as singletons. Between the trimmed V and J ends, which lost 4 bases and 5 bases, there was a span of 17 bases. The germline gives CDR1 LGHDT, CDR2 YNNKEL (reference sequence). The CDR3 contains 16 residues. The sequences come from peripheral blood, collected on day 0 of AZD1222 vaccination. This chain links TRBV3-1 (or the pseudogene TRBV3-2) with TRBJ1-4, with D hard to call. The TCR comes from an adult in good health. The CDR3 region is CASSRIGSRSNEKLFF. The DNA for the CDR3 is TGTGCCAGCAGCCGGATAGGGTCCCGCTCCAATGAAAAACTGTTTTTT.